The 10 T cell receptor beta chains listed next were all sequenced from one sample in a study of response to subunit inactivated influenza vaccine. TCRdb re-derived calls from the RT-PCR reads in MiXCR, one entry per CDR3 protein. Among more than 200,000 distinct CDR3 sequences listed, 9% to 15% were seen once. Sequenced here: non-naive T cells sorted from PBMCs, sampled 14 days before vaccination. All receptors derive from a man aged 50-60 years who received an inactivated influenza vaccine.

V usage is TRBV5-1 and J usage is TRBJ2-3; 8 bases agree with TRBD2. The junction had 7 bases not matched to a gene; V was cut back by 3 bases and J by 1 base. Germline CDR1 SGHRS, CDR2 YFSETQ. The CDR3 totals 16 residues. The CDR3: CASSYSSGLGTDTQYF. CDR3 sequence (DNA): TGCGCCAGCAGCTATTCTAGCGGGCTAGGCACAGATACGCAGTATTTT.

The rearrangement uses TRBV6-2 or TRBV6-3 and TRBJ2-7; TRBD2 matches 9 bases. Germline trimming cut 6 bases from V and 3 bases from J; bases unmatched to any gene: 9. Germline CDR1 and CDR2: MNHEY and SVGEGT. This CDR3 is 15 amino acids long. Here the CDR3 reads CASRTRLADYYEQYF. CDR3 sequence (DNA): TGTGCCAGCAGGACTCGACTAGCGGACTACTACGAGCAGTACTTC.

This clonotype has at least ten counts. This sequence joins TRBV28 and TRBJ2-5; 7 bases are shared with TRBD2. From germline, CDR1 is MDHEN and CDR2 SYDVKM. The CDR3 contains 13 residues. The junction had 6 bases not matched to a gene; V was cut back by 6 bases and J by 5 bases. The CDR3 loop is CASSFSGVETQYF. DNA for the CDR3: TGTGCCAGCAGCTTCAGCGGGGTTGAGACCCAGTACTTC. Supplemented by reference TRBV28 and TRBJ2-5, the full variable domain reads DVKVTQSSRYLVKRTGEKVFLECVQDMDHENMFWYRQDPGLGLRLIYFSYDVKMKEKGDIPEGYSVSREKKERFSLILESASTNQTSMYLCASSFSGVETQYFGPGTRLLVL.

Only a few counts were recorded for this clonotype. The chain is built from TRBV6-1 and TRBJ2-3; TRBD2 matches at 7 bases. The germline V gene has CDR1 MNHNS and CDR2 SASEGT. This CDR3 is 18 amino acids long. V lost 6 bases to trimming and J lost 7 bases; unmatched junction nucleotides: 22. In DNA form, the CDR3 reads TGTGCCAGCAGCGACGAGCGTATGTTGGGGAGGGCTCCGAATACGCAGTATTTT. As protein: CASSDERMLGRAPNTQYF.

DNA for the CDR3: TGTGCCAGTAGTATAATTGATCTTGGAGGCTACACCTTC. Residues: CASSIIDLGGYTF. The genes are TRBV19 and TRBJ1-2; no reliable D call. Trimming stripped 2 bases from V and 8 bases from J, with 12 bases between. CDR1 and CDR2 (germline): LNHDA, SQIVND (reference sequence). The CDR3 is 13 residues long.

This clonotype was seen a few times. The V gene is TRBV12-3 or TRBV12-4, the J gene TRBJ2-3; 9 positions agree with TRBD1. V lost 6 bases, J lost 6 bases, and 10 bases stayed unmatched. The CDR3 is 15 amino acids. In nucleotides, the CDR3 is TGTGCCAGCAGGAAAACAGGGGGCGCTTTCGATACGCAGTATTTT. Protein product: CASRKTGGAFDTQYF.

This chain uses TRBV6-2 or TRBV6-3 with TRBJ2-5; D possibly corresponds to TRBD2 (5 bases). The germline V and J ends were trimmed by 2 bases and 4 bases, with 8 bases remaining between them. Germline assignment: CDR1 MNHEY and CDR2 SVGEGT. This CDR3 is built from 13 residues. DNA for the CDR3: TGTGCCAGCAGTTACGGAGGACGAGAGACCCAGTACTTC. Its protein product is CASSYGGRETQYF.

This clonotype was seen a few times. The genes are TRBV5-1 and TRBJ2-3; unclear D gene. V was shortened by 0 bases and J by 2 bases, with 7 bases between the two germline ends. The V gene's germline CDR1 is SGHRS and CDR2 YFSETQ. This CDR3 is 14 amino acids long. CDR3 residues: CASSLVQSTDTQYF. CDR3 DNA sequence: TGCGCCAGCAGCTTGGTCCAGTCCACAGATACGCAGTATTTT.

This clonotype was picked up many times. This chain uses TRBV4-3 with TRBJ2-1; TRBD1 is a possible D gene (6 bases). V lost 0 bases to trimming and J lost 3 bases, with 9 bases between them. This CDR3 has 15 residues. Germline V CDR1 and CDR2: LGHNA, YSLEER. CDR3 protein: CASSQEVGGYNEQFF. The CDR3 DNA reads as TGCGCCAGCAGCCAAGAAGTAGGGGGCTACAATGAGCAGTTCTTC.

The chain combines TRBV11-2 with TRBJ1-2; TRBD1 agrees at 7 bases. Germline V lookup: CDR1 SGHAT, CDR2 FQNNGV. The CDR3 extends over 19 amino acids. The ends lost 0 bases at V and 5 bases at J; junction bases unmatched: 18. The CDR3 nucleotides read TGTGCCAGCAGCTTAGATCTAGGGGTCACAGGGGCGCATTTATATGGCTACACCTTC. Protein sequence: CASSLDLGVTGAHLYGYTF. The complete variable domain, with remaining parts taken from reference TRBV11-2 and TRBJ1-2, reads EAGVAQSPRYKIIEKRQSVAFWCNPISGHATLYWYQQILGQGPKLLIQFQNNGVVDDSQLPKDRFSAERLKGVDSTLKIQPAKLEDSAVYLCASSLDLGVTGAHLYGYTFGSGTRLTVV.